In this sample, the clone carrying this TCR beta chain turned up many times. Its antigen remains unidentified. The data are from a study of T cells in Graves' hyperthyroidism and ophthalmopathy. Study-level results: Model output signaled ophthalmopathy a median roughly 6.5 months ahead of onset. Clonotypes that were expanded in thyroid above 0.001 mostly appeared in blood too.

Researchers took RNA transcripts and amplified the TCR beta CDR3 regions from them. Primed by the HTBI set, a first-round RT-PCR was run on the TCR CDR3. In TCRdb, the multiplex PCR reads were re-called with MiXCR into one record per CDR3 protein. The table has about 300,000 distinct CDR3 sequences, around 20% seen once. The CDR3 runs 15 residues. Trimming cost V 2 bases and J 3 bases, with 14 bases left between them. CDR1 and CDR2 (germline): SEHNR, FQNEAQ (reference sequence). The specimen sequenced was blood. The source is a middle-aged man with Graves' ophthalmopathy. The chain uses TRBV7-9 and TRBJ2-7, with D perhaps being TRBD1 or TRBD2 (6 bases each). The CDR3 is CASSLIRRGGYEQYF. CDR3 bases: TGTGCCAGCAGCTTAATCCGCAGGGGAGGCTACGAGCAGTACTTC.